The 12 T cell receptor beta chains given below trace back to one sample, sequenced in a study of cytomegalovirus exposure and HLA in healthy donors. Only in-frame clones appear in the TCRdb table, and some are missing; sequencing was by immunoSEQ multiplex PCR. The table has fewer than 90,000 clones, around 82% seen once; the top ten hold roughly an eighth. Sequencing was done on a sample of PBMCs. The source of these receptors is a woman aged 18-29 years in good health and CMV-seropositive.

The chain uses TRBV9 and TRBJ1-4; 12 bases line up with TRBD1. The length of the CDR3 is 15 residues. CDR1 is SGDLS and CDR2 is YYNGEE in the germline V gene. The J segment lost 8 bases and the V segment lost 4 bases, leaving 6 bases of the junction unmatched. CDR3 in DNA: TGTGCCAGCAGCCCGGGGGACAGGGGGCACGAAAAACTGTTTTTT. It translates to CASSPGDRGHEKLFF.

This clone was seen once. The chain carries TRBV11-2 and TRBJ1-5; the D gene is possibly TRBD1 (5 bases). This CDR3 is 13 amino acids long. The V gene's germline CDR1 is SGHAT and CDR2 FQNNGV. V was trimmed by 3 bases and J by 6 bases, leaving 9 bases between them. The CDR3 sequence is CASSLGGGQPQHF. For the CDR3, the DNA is TGTGCCAGCAGCTTGGGGGGGGGTCAGCCCCAGCATTTT.

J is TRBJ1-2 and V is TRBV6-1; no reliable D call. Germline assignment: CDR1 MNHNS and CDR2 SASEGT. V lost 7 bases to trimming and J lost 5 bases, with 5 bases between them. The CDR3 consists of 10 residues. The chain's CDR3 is CASTGYGYTF. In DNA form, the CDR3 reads TGTGCCAGCACAGGATATGGCTACACCTTC.

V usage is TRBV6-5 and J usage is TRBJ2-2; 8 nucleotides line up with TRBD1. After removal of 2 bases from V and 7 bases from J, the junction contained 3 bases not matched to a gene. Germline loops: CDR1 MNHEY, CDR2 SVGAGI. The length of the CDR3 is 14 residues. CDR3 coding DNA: TGTGCCAGCAGTTACCCAGGGGGCGGCGGGGAGCTGTTTTTT. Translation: CASSYPGGGGELFF.

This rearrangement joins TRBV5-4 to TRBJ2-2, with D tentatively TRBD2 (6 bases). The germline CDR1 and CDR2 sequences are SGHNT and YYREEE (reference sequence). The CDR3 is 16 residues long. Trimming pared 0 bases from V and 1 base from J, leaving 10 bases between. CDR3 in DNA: TGTGCCAGCAGCTTGGCGGCGGGACTGAACACCGGGGAGCTGTTTTTT. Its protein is CASSLAAGLNTGELFF.

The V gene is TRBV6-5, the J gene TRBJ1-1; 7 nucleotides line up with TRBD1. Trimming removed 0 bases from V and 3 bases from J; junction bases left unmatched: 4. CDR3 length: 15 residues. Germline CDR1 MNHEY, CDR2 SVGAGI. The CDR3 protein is CASSYSIRGDTEAFF. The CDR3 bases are TGTGCCAGCAGTTACTCGATCAGGGGGGACACTGAAGCTTTCTTT.

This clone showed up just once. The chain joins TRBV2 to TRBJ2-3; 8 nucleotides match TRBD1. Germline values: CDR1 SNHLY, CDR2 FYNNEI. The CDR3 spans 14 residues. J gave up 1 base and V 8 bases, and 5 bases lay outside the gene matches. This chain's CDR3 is CASVGQGGTDTQYF. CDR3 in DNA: TGTGCCAGCGTTGGACAGGGAGGCACAGATACGCAGTATTTT. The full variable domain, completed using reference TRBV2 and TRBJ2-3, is EPEVTQTPSHQVTQMGQEVILRCVPISNHLYFYWYRQILGQKVEFLVSFYNNEISEKSEIFDDQFSVERPDGSNFTLKIRSTKLEDSAMYFCASVGQGGTDTQYFGPGTRLTVL.

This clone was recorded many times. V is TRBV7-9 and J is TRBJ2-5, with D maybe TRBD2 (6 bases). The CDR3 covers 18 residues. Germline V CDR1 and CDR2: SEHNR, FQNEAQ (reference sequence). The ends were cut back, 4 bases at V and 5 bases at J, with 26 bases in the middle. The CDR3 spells CASSSSRDLGPRVETQYF. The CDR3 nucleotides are TGTGCCAGCAGCTCCTCCAGGGACTTAGGCCCTCGGGTTGAGACCCAGTACTTC.

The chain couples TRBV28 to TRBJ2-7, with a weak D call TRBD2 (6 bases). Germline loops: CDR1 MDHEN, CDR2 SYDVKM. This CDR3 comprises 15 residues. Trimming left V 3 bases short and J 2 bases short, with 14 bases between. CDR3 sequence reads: CASSLGGGLTYEQYF. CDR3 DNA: TGTGCCAGCAGTTTGGGAGGCGGCCTAACCTACGAGCAGTACTTC.

CDR3 amino acids: CASSYSRTGGPDTQYF. CDR3 DNA: TGTGCCAGCAGTTACTCGAGGACAGGGGGCCCAGATACGCAGTATTTT. The chain joins TRBV6-5 to TRBJ2-3, with 11 positions matching TRBD1. Germline V gene data show CDR1 as MNHEY and CDR2 as SVGAGI. This CDR3 is 16 amino acids long. The J segment lost 4 bases and the V segment lost 0 bases, leaving 3 bases of the junction unmatched.

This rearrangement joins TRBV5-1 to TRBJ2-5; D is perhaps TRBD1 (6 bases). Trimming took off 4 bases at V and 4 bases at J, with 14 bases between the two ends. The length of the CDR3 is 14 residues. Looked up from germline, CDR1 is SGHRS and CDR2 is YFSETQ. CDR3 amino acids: CASSQGGRRETQYF. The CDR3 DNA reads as TGCGCCAGCAGCCAAGGGGGTAGGCGAGAGACCCAGTACTTC.

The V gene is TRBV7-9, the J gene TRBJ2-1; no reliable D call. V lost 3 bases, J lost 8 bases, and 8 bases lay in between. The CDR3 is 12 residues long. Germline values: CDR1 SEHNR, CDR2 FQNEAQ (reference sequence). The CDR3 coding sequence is TGTGCCAGCAGCTTGATGGGCGATGAGCAGTTCTTC. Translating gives CASSLMGDEQFF.